This record concerns one TCR beta chain sequence. The sample belongs to a study of OX40 agonist ivuxolimab in advanced cancers. Using immunoSEQ multiplex PCR, the repertoire was profiled, and TCRdb retains in-frame clones only, with some absent. This repertoire shows 60,000 to 70,000 clones, approximately 90% found once; its top ten account for roughly 12%. Looked up from germline, CDR1 is SGHDN and CDR2 is FVKESK. Trimming removed 2 bases from V and 5 bases from J; junction bases left unmatched: 15. The CDR3 runs to 17 residues. V gene TRBV14 combines with J gene TRBJ2-7; the match to TRBD2 covers 7 bases. The clonotype originates from an adult with an advanced solid tumor such as melanoma, head and neck, liver or kidney cancer. The sequenced sample was CD4+ or CD8+ T cells sorted from blood, obtained in a trial of the OX40 agonist ivuxolimab. CDR3 sequence (DNA): TGTGCCAGCAGCCAATTATCTCCTTACGCGGGAGACCACGAGCAGTACTTC. It codes for CASSQLSPYAGDHEQYF.